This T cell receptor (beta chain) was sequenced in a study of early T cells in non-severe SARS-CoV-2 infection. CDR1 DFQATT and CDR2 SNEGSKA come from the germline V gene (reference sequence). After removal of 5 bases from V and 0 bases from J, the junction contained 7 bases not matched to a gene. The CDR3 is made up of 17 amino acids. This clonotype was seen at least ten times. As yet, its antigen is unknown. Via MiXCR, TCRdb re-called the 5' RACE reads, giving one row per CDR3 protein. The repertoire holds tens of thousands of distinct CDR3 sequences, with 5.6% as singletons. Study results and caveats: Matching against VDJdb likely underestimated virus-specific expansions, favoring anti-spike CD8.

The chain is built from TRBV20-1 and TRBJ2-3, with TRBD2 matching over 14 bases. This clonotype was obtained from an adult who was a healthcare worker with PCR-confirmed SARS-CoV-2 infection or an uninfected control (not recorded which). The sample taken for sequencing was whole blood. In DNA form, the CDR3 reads TGCAGTGCTTGGAGGGGACTAGCGGGGGATAGCACAGATACGCAGTATTTT. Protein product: CSAWRGLAGDSTDTQYF.